These T cell receptor beta chains were read from a single sample in a study of T cells in narcolepsy. Clones were read by immunoSEQ multiplex PCR, and TCRdb kept only the in-frame ones, dropping some. The data contain tens of thousands of clones, about four fifths of them singletons. Material for sequencing was CD45RA- memory CD4+ T cells from PBMCs. These receptors were taken from a human donor with narcolepsy. Each CDR3 is given with its conserved first and last residue. Each record gives: D gene, J gene, V gene, clone size, CDR3 DNA, CDR3 protein. A D gene is named only where the DNA matches it firmly. Rows may omit the clone size; those that give it use once, few, many or a size class.

D gene: -
J gene: TRBJ1-5
V gene: TRBV18
clone size: -
CDR3 DNA: TGTGCCAGCTCACTGAGACAGGATAGCAATCAGCCCCAGCATTTT
CDR3 protein: CASSLRQDSNQPQHF

D gene: -
J gene: TRBJ2-5
V gene: TRBV7-9
clone size: -
CDR3 DNA: TGTGCCAGCAGCTTAGCCCCTAGGCCCCAAGAGACCCAGTACTTC
CDR3 protein: CASSLAPRPQETQYF

D gene: -
J gene: TRBJ2-7
V gene: TRBV2
clone size: few
CDR3 DNA: TGTGCCAGCAGTGGGGGTTCTGCTCCCTACGAGCAGTACTTC
CDR3 protein: CASSGGSAPYEQYF

D gene: TRBD1
J gene: TRBJ2-5
V gene: TRBV5-6
clone size: -
CDR3 DNA: TGTGCCAGCAGCCCAGACAGGGGATTACAAGAGACCCAGTACTTC
CDR3 protein: CASSPDRGLQETQYF

D gene: TRBD1
J gene: TRBJ1-6
V gene: TRBV7-9
clone size: -
CDR3 DNA: TGTGCCAGCAGCTCCTACAGGGGACGTAATTCACCCCTCCACTTT
CDR3 protein: CASSSYRGRNSPLHF

D gene: -
J gene: TRBJ1-1
V gene: TRBV14
clone size: -
CDR3 DNA: TGTGCCAGCAGCCCGGGTAGGACCGTCTCTGGCACTGAAGCTTTCTTT
CDR3 protein: CASSPGRTVSGTEAFF

D gene: TRBD1
J gene: TRBJ2-6
V gene: TRBV7-2
clone size: -
CDR3 DNA: TGTGCCAGCAGAAGGACAGGGGGCGGATCTGGGGCCAACGTCCTGACTTTC
CDR3 protein: CASRRTGGGSGANVLTF

D gene: TRBD2
J gene: TRBJ2-3
V gene: TRBV4-2
clone size: -
CDR3 DNA: TGTGCCAGCACCCAAACTAGCGGGGGGGCCCACAGCACAGATACGCAGTATTTT
CDR3 protein: CASTQTSGGAHSTDTQYF

D gene: -
J gene: TRBJ2-3
V gene: TRBV5-4
clone size: once
CDR3 DNA: TGTGCCAGCAGCTTCTTGGGTTCTACAGATACGCAGTATTTT
CDR3 protein: CASSFLGSTDTQYF

D gene: -
J gene: TRBJ1-4
V gene: TRBV6-5
clone size: few
CDR3 DNA: TGTGCCAGCAGAGGATCCGGGACACCGGATGAAAAACTGTTTTTT
CDR3 protein: CASRGSGTPDEKLFF

D gene: -
J gene: TRBJ2-3
V gene: TRBV6-1
clone size: -
CDR3 DNA: TGTGCCAGCAGTGAGTTTGCCGATACGCAGTATTTT
CDR3 protein: CASSEFADTQYF

D gene: TRBD2
J gene: TRBJ2-2
V gene: TRBV28
clone size: -
CDR3 DNA: TGTGCCAGCAGTTTCCGGGGACTAGCGGGGACACTGTTTTTT
CDR3 protein: CASSFRGLAGTLFF

D gene: -
J gene: TRBJ2-2
V gene: TRBV2
clone size: -
CDR3 DNA: TGTGCCAGCAGTGGAGATTACCAATCTGCCGGGGAGCTGTTTTTT
CDR3 protein: CASSGDYQSAGELFF

D gene: -
J gene: TRBJ1-1
V gene: TRBV19
clone size: -
CDR3 DNA: TGTGCCAGTAGTGCCTCGACAGAGTCCCTTGAAGCTTTCTTT
CDR3 protein: CASSASTESLEAFF

D gene: -
J gene: TRBJ2-2
V gene: TRBV10-1
clone size: -
CDR3 DNA: TGCGCCAGCAGTAAACGGGTCAACACCGGGGAGCTGTTTTTT
CDR3 protein: CASSKRVNTGELFF

D gene: TRBD1
J gene: TRBJ1-5
V gene: TRBV9
clone size: -
CDR3 DNA: TGTGCCAGCAGCGTAGGGACAGGGGTTGGCAATCAGCCCCAGCATTTT
CDR3 protein: CASSVGTGVGNQPQHF

D gene: -
J gene: TRBJ2-2
V gene: TRBV29-1
clone size: -
CDR3 DNA: TGCAGCGGAGGGACCGTTGGGGCCGGGGAGCTGTTTTTT
CDR3 protein: CSGGTVGAGELFF

D gene: -
J gene: TRBJ1-1
V gene: TRBV21-1
clone size: -
CDR3 DNA: TGTGCCAGCAGCAATCTACCCCGGATGAACACTGAAGCTTTCTTT
CDR3 protein: CASSNLPRMNTEAFF

D gene: -
J gene: TRBJ2-5
V gene: TRBV4-1
clone size: -
CDR3 DNA: TGCGCCAGCAGCCAAAGTGGCACACCGCAGTCCGGAGAGACCCAGTACTTC
CDR3 protein: CASSQSGTPQSGETQYF

D gene: -
J gene: TRBJ2-7
V gene: TRBV7-6
clone size: few
CDR3 DNA: TGTGCCAGCAGCTTAGGTGTTTACGAGCAGTACTTC
CDR3 protein: CASSLGVYEQYF

D gene: -
J gene: TRBJ2-5
V gene: TRBV9
clone size: -
CDR3 DNA: TGTGCCAGCAGCGTTGGGAGACACCCAGAGACCCAGTACTTC
CDR3 protein: CASSVGRHPETQYF

D gene: -
J gene: TRBJ2-5
V gene: TRBV9
clone size: -
CDR3 DNA: TGTGCCAGCAGCGTAACTGACTACCCCACAGAGACCCAGTACTTC
CDR3 protein: CASSVTDYPTETQYF

D gene: -
J gene: TRBJ2-1
V gene: TRBV28
clone size: -
CDR3 DNA: TGTGCCAGCAGCTTTTACAGAATCTCCTACAATGAGCAGTTCTTC
CDR3 protein: CASSFYRISYNEQFF

D gene: -
J gene: TRBJ2-5
V gene: TRBV6-1
clone size: -
CDR3 DNA: TGTGCCAGCAGTGAAGCAGGAGGGCCTGGCGAGACCCAGTACTTC
CDR3 protein: CASSEAGGPGETQYF

D gene: -
J gene: TRBJ1-6
V gene: TRBV7-6
clone size: -
CDR3 DNA: TGTGCCAGCAGCCCCGGAGCAGGGGTTGGTAATTCACCCCTCCACTTT
CDR3 protein: CASSPGAGVGNSPLHF

D gene: -
J gene: TRBJ1-6
V gene: TRBV9
clone size: once
CDR3 DNA: TGTGCCAGCAGCGTATCTGGGTCGGGGAATTCACCCCTCCACTTT
CDR3 protein: CASSVSGSGNSPLHF

D gene: TRBD2
J gene: TRBJ2-1
V gene: TRBV7-8
clone size: -
CDR3 DNA: TGTGCCAGCAGCTTAGCTAGCGGGGTACCTAGCTCCTACAATGAGCAGTTCTTC
CDR3 protein: CASSLASGVPSSYNEQFF

D gene: TRBD1
J gene: TRBJ2-1
V gene: TRBV19
clone size: -
CDR3 DNA: TGTGCCAGTGGGAACAAACCGGGACAGCTTTTCAATGAGCAGTTCTTC
CDR3 protein: CASGNKPGQLFNEQFF

D gene: -
J gene: TRBJ1-2
V gene: TRBV27
clone size: -
CDR3 DNA: TGTGCCAGCAGTTCCCTAGGACACGATGGCTACACCTTC
CDR3 protein: CASSSLGHDGYTF

D gene: TRBD1
J gene: TRBJ1-5
V gene: TRBV2
clone size: -
CDR3 DNA: TGTGCCAGCAGTCCACAGGGGGCCGGTCAGCCCCAGCATTTT
CDR3 protein: CASSPQGAGQPQHF

D gene: -
J gene: TRBJ2-1
V gene: TRBV19
clone size: -
CDR3 DNA: TGTGCCAGTAAACCTGGGACCGGCAATGAGCAGTTCTTC
CDR3 protein: CASKPGTGNEQFF

D gene: -
J gene: TRBJ1-2
V gene: TRBV5-4
clone size: -
CDR3 DNA: TGTGCCAGCAGCTTGGGCCAGGGCCCACTGCGAGGCTACACCTTC
CDR3 protein: CASSLGQGPLRGYTF

D gene: -
J gene: TRBJ1-4
V gene: TRBV7-9
clone size: -
CDR3 DNA: TGTGCCAGCAGCGGGGAAAAACTGTTTTTT
CDR3 protein: CASSGEKLFF

D gene: -
J gene: TRBJ1-1
V gene: TRBV11-3
clone size: -
CDR3 DNA: TGTGCCTCTAGAGGGAGGGGCACTGAAGCTTTCTTT
CDR3 protein: CASRGRGTEAFF

D gene: TRBD1
J gene: TRBJ2-3
V gene: TRBV11-3
clone size: -
CDR3 DNA: TGTGCCAGCAGCTTAGGACAGGGAGGCACAGATACGCAGTATTTT
CDR3 protein: CASSLGQGGTDTQYF

D gene: TRBD1
J gene: TRBJ1-4
V gene: TRBV19
clone size: -
CDR3 DNA: TGTGCCAGTATCAGCCGGACAGGGGGTGAAAAACTGTTTTTT
CDR3 protein: CASISRTGGEKLFF

D gene: TRBD1
J gene: TRBJ2-1
V gene: TRBV7-3
clone size: -
CDR3 DNA: TGTGCCAGCAGCCCACAGGGGAATGAGCAGTTCTTC
CDR3 protein: CASSPQGNEQFF

D gene: TRBD1
J gene: TRBJ1-5
V gene: TRBV19
clone size: -
CDR3 DNA: TGTGCCAGTGGGGGGACAGGGAACCAGCCCCAGCATTTT
CDR3 protein: CASGGTGNQPQHF

D gene: -
J gene: TRBJ2-5
V gene: TRBV2
clone size: -
CDR3 DNA: TGTGCCAGCAGTGACAGGGGTGAGACCCAGTACTTC
CDR3 protein: CASSDRGETQYF

D gene: -
J gene: TRBJ1-2
V gene: TRBV5-4
clone size: -
CDR3 DNA: TGTGCCAGCAGCTTGACGGGGCTAAGGTCTGGCTACACCTTC
CDR3 protein: CASSLTGLRSGYTF

D gene: -
J gene: TRBJ1-2
V gene: TRBV7-6
clone size: -
CDR3 DNA: TGTGCCAGCAGCCCGACCGACGGTGACTATGGCTACACCTTC
CDR3 protein: CASSPTDGDYGYTF

D gene: -
J gene: TRBJ1-1
V gene: TRBV5-6
clone size: -
CDR3 DNA: TGTGCCAGCAGCATCGCAGCTCTCATTACCACTGAAGCTTTCTTT
CDR3 protein: CASSIAALITTEAFF

D gene: TRBD1
J gene: TRBJ1-2
V gene: TRBV19
clone size: -
CDR3 DNA: TGTGCCACCAGGACAGGGGGCGTAGGTGGCTACACCTTC
CDR3 protein: CATRTGGVGGYTF

D gene: -
J gene: TRBJ1-3
V gene: TRBV10-3
clone size: -
CDR3 DNA: TGTGCCATCAGTGAGTCGGACGGTGGAAACACCATATATTTT
CDR3 protein: CAISESDGGNTIYF

D gene: -
J gene: TRBJ2-1
V gene: TRBV20-1
clone size: -
CDR3 DNA: TGCAGTGCTAGAGTCCTCAACGAGCAGTTCTTC
CDR3 protein: CSARVLNEQFF

D gene: TRBD1
J gene: TRBJ1-1
V gene: TRBV7-8
clone size: -
CDR3 DNA: TGTGCCAGCAGCGCTTTCCGGGACAGCAAGAGTGCTTTCTTT
CDR3 protein: CASSAFRDSKSAFF